This T cell receptor (beta chain) was sequenced for a study of T cells after yellow fever vaccination (dated by TCRdb to between 2018 and 2020). As for the study more broadly: The SMART-Seq v4 Ultra Low Input RNA kit was used to prepare libraries from fractions with low cell numbers. To track T-cell clones before and after primary and booster YFV17D yellow fever vaccination, bulk TCR alpha and beta repertoires were sequenced longitudinally. Two healthy male donors made up the cohort, one aged 18 to 30 years and the other aged 30 to 40 years. Blood samples were taken at several timepoints before and after primary and secondary immunization, and bulk PBMC replicates and cell subsets were isolated.

TCR cDNA was made using 5'RACE template switching, a step that added a universal primer site and unique molecular identifiers. Priming of cDNA synthesis was performed from both the TCR alpha and TCR beta constant segments. Library amplification involved two PCR steps, and the second step added sample barcodes and sequencing adapters. Sequencing of libraries was done on Illumina HiSeq 2500 (2x100 bp) or NovaSeq (2x150 bp). Regarding the original processing steps: MIGEC handled demultiplexing of reads and collapsing into UMI consensus sequences, while MiXCR performed V(D)J alignment. Clonotypes responding to the vaccine were identified with edgeR on replicate PBMC samples, with the criteria of FDR below 0.01 and a log2 fold change above 5 up to day 15. Each bulk clonotype received a CD4 or CD8 identity based on whether the sequenced CD4 or CD8 repertoire contained that clonotype at higher abundance. The public reads were reanalyzed by TCRdb: fastp trimming at Q25, MiXCR alignment, in-frame beta chains only. Rows matching on CDR3 protein sequence are summarized as one entry with the most common DNA and genes. For this entry, the V and J calls and clone size follow TCRdb and not the study's own pipeline. This sample lists under 700,000 distinct CDR3 sequences; roughly a sixth were detected once. 17% of the sample belongs to the ten largest clones.

Turning to this clonotype: What antigen it recognizes has not been identified. No qualities accompany the bases; no much larger clone lies one base away.

What the study reported, not specific to this receptor: A small fraction of clonotypes showed up in both the CD4 and CD8 compartments, probably as a result of convergent recombination. The secondary T-cell response was weaker than the primary response but faster, peaking on day 5 instead of day 15. Computational filtering was required because FACS-sorted repertoires could contain abundant contaminating clonotypes from the bulk population. Only a couple of donors were included in the study, so the extent to which the findings can be generalized is limited. Most clones expanded after primary vaccination (about 95% of CD4 and about 85% of CD8) were re-detected after the booster, suggesting that broad memory maintenance occurred.

From the cysteine up to the phenylalanine, the CDR3 has a length of 15 residues. The entry retains the CDR3 DNA only, 45 bases that are in frame from base 1. From a lookup of the germline V gene, CDR1 and CDR2 are SGHDT and YYEEEE. Compared with germline, V lacks 2 bases and J lacks 4 bases; bases without a gene match: 5. The sample's treatment or condition, from its label and the paper: live attenuated yellow fever vaccine strain. Two biological replicates of bulk PBMCs were collected at each blood-draw timepoint. A standard Ficoll-Paque protocol was used to isolate PBMCs from peripheral blood. TriZol was used to extract RNA from bulk PBMCs, from CD4 and CD8 fractions, and from dextramer-positive and dextramer-negative fractions.

The sequenced sample was PBMCs, obtained 5 to 6 days after the first yellow fever vaccination. The TCR originated in a man between 18 and 35 years old who received the YFV17D yellow fever vaccine. In this chain, TRBV5-6 is recombined with TRBJ2-5; TRBD2 matches 10 bases in the middle. The DNA reads TGTGCCAGCAGCTTTAGCGGGGGGATGGGAGAGACCCAGTACTTC. It encodes CASSFSGGMGETQYF.